Reported below is one TCR beta chain. This clone was recorded only once. Its antigen remains unidentified. The record has no base qualities; no much larger clone is one base away. The data stem from a study of cytomegalovirus exposure and HLA in healthy donors (dated by TCRdb to the late 2010s). Context from the whole study: In an earlier analysis of around 540 of the donors, under 300 Gb of sequence data and 90 million to 120 million unique TCR beta sequences from about 190 million T cells were reported. Using immunosequencing, the study profiled T cell repertoires from 640 or so subjects and related those repertoires to cytomegalovirus serostatus. An earlier analysis of some 500 of the donors applied high-throughput TCR beta sequencing to assess whether each TCR beta V gene segment acted as functional or pseudogenic. A separate validation cohort of roughly 110 different subjects was used in addition to the roughly 700-subject first cohort. Typing coverage varied by locus: roughly 629-640 donors for A, B, C, DRB1 and DQB1; roughly 510 for DQA1; 600 to 610 for DPA1; about 450 for DPB1. The aim of the study was to test whether cataloging public T cell receptors could identify signatures of past pathogen exposure. Genome-wide SNP genotypes for about three fifths of the roughly 670 donors were used in a later genetic analysis, which treated that subset as a discovery cohort. In the later analysis, no new phenotypic data were used to find candidate immune exposures; instead, reliance was placed on TCR beta sequences and their occurrence across donors. The genetic ancestry cluster associated with self-reported Caucasian donors included about four fifths of the 350 to 500 genotyped donors. Because of strong linkage in the cohort, roughly five DR-DQ haplotypes were treated as single units for association and clustering. On average, 235,054 unique TCR beta nucleotide sequences were sequenced per donor among 300 to 500 genotyped donors of the cohort, with roughly 20% of those sequences being non-productive. To predict cytomegalovirus infection status, the study brought together high-throughput TCR immunosequencing, statistical association of individual TCRs with disease status, and machine learning. HLA typing included class I and class II loci at four-digit resolution. Approximately 310 gigabases of sequencing data and approximately 80 million unique TCR sequences were included in an early release covering over 600 HLA-typed donors. A later analysis re-examined previously published TCR beta repertoires from 610 or so donors and added high-resolution HLA genotyping to investigate patterns of TCR occurrence. All discovery cohort repertoires had been generated on a single sequencing platform. Donor age, sex, ethnicity and CMV serostatus were compiled alongside the repertoire data. Paper-wide results and their limitations: A later genetic analysis reported fewer N-insertions in productive TCRs among donors in an Asian-associated ancestry cluster than the roughly 700-donor mean. Only TCR beta chains were sequenced in this cohort, and the absence of alpha or paired-chain data limited detectable features. Because counts were too low, some 17 rarely observed V segments, including chromosome 9 orphons, were excluded from the earlier analysis of some 540 of the donors. The study gave a list of under 200 TCR beta chains associated with cytomegalovirus. The classifier was reported to diagnose cytomegalovirus status with high specificity and sensitivity in both the original cohort and the validation cohort. A later analysis found that HLA-associated TCR beta chains were more clonally expanded and had lower generation probabilities than equally common non-associated chains. Assigning TCR associations to individual alleles was difficult when HLA alleles, especially DR and DQ, strongly co-occurred. An association between a missense DCLRE1C variant and V-gene and J-gene trimming of TCR beta chains was found in a later genetic analysis and replicated in an independent cohort. A cluster of highly shared sequence variants was judged likely to represent a technical artifact of the sequencing pipeline. In vitro tests confirmed that three of the cytomegalovirus-associated TCR beta chains recognize cytomegalovirus antigens. In a later analysis, most CMV-associated TCR beta chains were found to appear HLA-restricted, with HLA associations seemingly driven largely by CMV exposure. While some public TCRs were present in many individuals, most TCR sequences turned up only very rarely across donors. In a later analysis, several top co-occurrence clusters were reported to appear linked to parvovirus B19, influenza, CMV and Epstein-Barr virus. According to a later analysis, TCR association rates differed among HLA loci, with DRB1 alleles showing the most associated TCRs and HLA-C alleles showing the fewest. Correlated functional status among segregating V segments might reflect linkage disequilibrium, but an unknown experimental factor could not be ruled out. Some IMGT-functional V segments, including TRBV6-2 and TRBV6-3, could not be told apart with the 87-base-pair reads, so those segments were excluded. A further reported finding was that TCR beta sequences accurately predicted the HLA-A and HLA-B alleles for most subjects in the first cohort. Because some donors lacked HLA typing at each locus, the association tests relied only on the typed subset. The authors suggested that the approach could potentially be extended to other disease states and immunological phenotypes. At a false discovery rate of 0.05, a later analysis linked 16,000 or so TCR beta sequences to specific HLA alleles. In an earlier analysis of roughly 500 of the donors, most TCR beta V segments appeared in productive rearrangements about 87% or about 30% of the time, broadly matching IMGT annotations. For the cohort, immune exposure information was limited to CMV serostatus. The presence/absence analyses assumed that sequencing depth was roughly uniform across donors, and that assumption may not be true.

The cohort comprised some 700 healthy bone marrow donors. All cohort members were sampled while nominally healthy, although unrecorded immune exposures were likely present. The donor tested CMV seronegative and was one of the 352 seronegative cohort members. Each donor provided a peripheral blood sample, and peripheral blood mononuclear cells were used for TCR beta sequencing. The Qiagen DNeasy Blood Extraction Kit was used to extract genomic DNA from the blood cell samples. Library method: the immunoSEQ multiplex PCR assay. The multiplex PCR relied on a mix of 60 forward primers for TCR Vbeta segments and 13 reverse primers for TCR Jbeta segments. A multiplex PCR assay on genomic DNA amplified the CDR3 region of rearranged TCR beta genes. The Illumina HiSeq System was used to sequence the amplified TCR beta libraries as 87-base-pair reads. For the original study's pipeline: A later analysis counted about 82 million unique TCR beta chains across the 650 to 700 repertoires, and some 11 million of these chains were shared by at least two donors. A nearest-neighbor algorithm error-corrected the raw reads and collapsed the reads into unique sequences, merging closely related sequences to remove PCR and sequencing errors. V, D and J gene segments were assigned by aligning CDR3 sequences to IMGT reference sequences. For a sequence to be retained, a match of at least six nucleotides to both a V gene segment and a J gene segment was required. Rearrangements were classified as productive when the CDR3 lacked stop codons and remained in frame with V and J, and all other rearrangements were classified as non-productive. Following IMGT convention, CDR3 was defined as the stretch from the second conserved V-encoded cysteine to the conserved J-encoded phenylalanine. In an earlier analysis of around 640 of the donors, sequences lacking an unambiguous match to a single V gene segment were excluded. In an earlier analysis of more than 500 of the donors, a V segment was called functional when productive rearrangements were above 56.7%, and segregating when the standard deviation between donors exceeded 5%. A statistical classification framework was built to diagnose cytomegalovirus status from the catalog of TCR beta chain sequences. V and J gene assignment, in a later analysis, came from comparing TCR nucleotide sequences with IMGT/GENE-DB human TR gene sequences. In a later analysis, CDR3 sequences and most-parsimonious VDJ recombination scenarios were assigned using the TCRdist pipeline. A later analysis defined each TCR beta chain by its CDR3 amino acid sequence plus V-gene family, and excluded reads lacking a unique V-gene family. As a way to deal with suspected cross-contamination and a sequencing artifact, a later analysis dropped 500 to 700 nucleotide sequences that were highly shared and had low generation probability. In a later analysis, a clonal expansion index for each public chain was calculated from normalized within-repertoire ranks of inferred template counts. A later analysis computed generation probabilities with a VDJ recombination model fitted to out-of-frame rearrangements, and checked the results against IGoR. Hypergeometric tests were used in a later analysis to score TCR-TCR, TCR-HLA and TCR-CMV co-occurrence, with a repertoire-size bias correction applied to the TCR pairs. False discovery rates were estimated in a later analysis by permuting HLA or CMV assignments 20 times. A later analysis grouped co-occurring TCRs with DBSCAN, adding TCRdist sequence similarity when clustering within HLA-allele-positive subsets. Repertoires with fewer than 30,000 or more than 120,000 public chains, plus five repertoires with anomalous nucleotide sharing, were excluded from co-occurrence clustering. In TCRdb, the immuneACCESS table is reduced to in-frame sequences with V and J assigned. These tables do not hold every clone; where another copy was compared, an unresolved V gene accounts for under half, and the others remain unexplained. Clonal size and the V and J genes are those of that table, whereas D and trimming came from the DNA. Counted in this sample were about 81,000 clones; 85% to 90% of them appeared once. Of the sample, roughly 2.2% falls within the top ten clones.

Unmatched junction bases come to 5, with V trimmed by 4 bases and J by 0 bases. Reading from cysteine to phenylalanine, the CDR3 counts 15 amino acids. Kept here is only the CDR3 DNA, which spans 45 bases and is read in frame from base 1. CDR1 and CDR2 were assigned from the germline V gene (reference sequence) as SGHNT and YYREEE. The sequenced sample was PBMCs. The V and J segments used are TRBV5-4 and TRBJ2-3; a stretch of 7 junction bases matches TRBD2. The sequence was collected from a man younger than 30 in good health and CMV-seronegative. For the CDR3, the sequence is CASSPSGYSTDTQYF. The DNA sequence is given as TGTGCCAGCAGCCCTAGCGGATACAGCACAGATACGCAGTATTTT.